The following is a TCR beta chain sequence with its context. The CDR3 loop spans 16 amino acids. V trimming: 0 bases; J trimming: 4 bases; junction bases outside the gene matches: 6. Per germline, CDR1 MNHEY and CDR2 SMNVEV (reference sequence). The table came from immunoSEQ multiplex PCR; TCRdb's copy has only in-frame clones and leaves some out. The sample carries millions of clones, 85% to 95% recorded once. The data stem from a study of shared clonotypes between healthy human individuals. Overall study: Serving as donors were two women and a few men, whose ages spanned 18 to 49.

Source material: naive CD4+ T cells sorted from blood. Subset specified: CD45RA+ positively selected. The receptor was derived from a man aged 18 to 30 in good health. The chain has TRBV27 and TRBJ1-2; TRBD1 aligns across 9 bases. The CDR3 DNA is TGTGCCAGCAGTTTATCGGGGACAGGGATTCCCTATGGCTACACCTTC. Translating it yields CASSLSGTGIPYGYTF.